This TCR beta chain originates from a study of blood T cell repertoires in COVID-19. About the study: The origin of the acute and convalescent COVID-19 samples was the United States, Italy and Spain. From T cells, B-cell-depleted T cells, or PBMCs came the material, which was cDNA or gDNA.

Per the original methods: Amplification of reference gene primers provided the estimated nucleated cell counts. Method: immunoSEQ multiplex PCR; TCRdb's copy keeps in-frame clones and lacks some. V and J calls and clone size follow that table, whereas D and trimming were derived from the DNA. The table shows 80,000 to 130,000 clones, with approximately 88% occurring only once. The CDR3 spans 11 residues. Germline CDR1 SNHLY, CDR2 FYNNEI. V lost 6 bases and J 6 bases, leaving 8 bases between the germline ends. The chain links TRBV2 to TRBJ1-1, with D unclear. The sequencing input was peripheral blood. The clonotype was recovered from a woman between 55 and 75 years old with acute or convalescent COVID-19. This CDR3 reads CASSPGAEAFF. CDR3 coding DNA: TGTGCCAGCAGCCCCGGAGCTGAAGCTTTCTTT.